This TCR beta chain is drawn from a study of regulatory T cells in long-lasting Graves disease. The time point here: newly diagnosed GD, antithyroid drugs for less than 3 months. PBMCs provided the RNA from which the TCR library was made. Building the TCR beta libraries relied on iRepertoire HTBI primers, and CDR3 regions underwent Arm-PCR. Each CDR3 protein is one row after TCRdb ran MiXCR on the multiplex PCR reads. The table lists fewer than 550,000 distinct CDR3 sequences, about 16% of them singletons. Trimming removed 3 bases from V and 2 bases from J; junction bases left unmatched: 3. Germline V gives CDR1 SGHTS, CDR2 YDEGEE. The CDR3 runs 14 residues. This clonotype appeared many times. The data also belong to a second study, concerning T cells in Graves' hyperthyroidism and ophthalmopathy.

The V call is TRBV5-8, the J call TRBJ2-5; 8 nucleotides agree with TRBD2. Sample: peripheral blood mononuclear cells (PBMCs), taken at new diagnosis, from a patient treated with antithyroid drugs. The sequence was collected from a woman between 40 and 65 years old with Graves disease. CDR3 protein: CASSSGTSQETQYF. CDR3 DNA sequence: TGTGCCAGCAGCTCCGGGACTAGTCAAGAGACCCAGTACTTC. The full variable domain, in which reference TRBV5-8 and TRBJ2-5 provide the parts outside the CDR3, is EAGVTQSPTHLIKTRGQQATLRCSPISGHTSVYWYQQALGLGLQFLLWYDEGEERNRGNFPPRFSGRQFPNYSSELNVNALELEDSALYLCASSSGTSQETQYFGPGTRLLVL.